These 30 T cell receptor beta chains came from one sample sequenced in a study of T cell responses to AZD1222 COVID-19 vaccine. Assay: immunoSEQ multiplex PCR; the TCRdb copy retains only in-frame clones and omits some. The sample has 200,000 to 300,000 clones; more than 85% are singletons. The sample here was peripheral blood, taken on day 0 of AZD1222 vaccination. Receptors originate from an adult in good health.

The sample holds one count of this clone. The sample has other DNA sequences that encode this CDR3 too. The chain is built from TRBV5-1 and TRBJ2-2, with TRBD1 identical over 7 bases. From germline, CDR1 is SGHRS and CDR2 YFSETQ. J was trimmed by 1 base and V by 4 bases; bases with no gene match: 4. The CDR3 spans 15 residues. CDR3 nucleotide sequence: TGCGCCAGCAGCCCCCGGACAGGGAACACCGGGGAGCTGTTTTTT. It encodes CASSPRTGNTGELFF.

The chain links TRBV19 to TRBJ1-1; D might be TRBD1 (5 bases). Germline V CDR1 and CDR2: LNHDA, SQIVND (reference sequence). V lost 4 bases and J 5 bases, leaving 11 bases between the germline ends. CDR3 length: 13 residues. The CDR3: CASSTRGWTEAFF. CDR3 DNA sequence: TGTGCCAGTAGTACACGGGGGTGGACTGAAGCTTTCTTT.

This chain uses TRBV7-9 with TRBJ2-2; D unresolved. Germline values: CDR1 SEHNR, CDR2 FQNEAQ (reference sequence). The V end was cut by 5 bases, the J end by 8 bases, with 15 bases between. The CDR3 is 14 amino acids. DNA for the CDR3: TGTGCCAGCAGCGCCGGATGGTCCACGGGGGAGCTGTTTTTT. Translation gives CASSAGWSTGELFF.

V gene TRBV3-1 (or the pseudogene TRBV3-2) combines with J gene TRBJ1-2; 7 bases map to TRBD1. CDR1 LGHDT and CDR2 YNNKEL come from the germline V gene (reference sequence). The junction had 6 bases not matched to a gene; V was cut back by 4 bases and J by 4 bases. The CDR3 covers 14 residues. The CDR3 bases are TGTGCCAGCAGCCCAGGACAGGCAGCCTATGGCTACACCTTC. This encodes CASSPGQAAYGYTF.

The J gene is TRBJ2-2, the V gene TRBV5-1; D is perhaps TRBD1 or TRBD2 (5 bases each). The CDR3 spans 14 residues. V lost 5 bases and J lost 9, with 17 bases in between. CDR1 is SGHRS, CDR2 YFSETQ, per germline. The DNA for the CDR3 is TGCGCCAGCAGGCCGGGACCACCAATCCGGGAGCTGTTTTTT. As protein: CASRPGPPIRELFF. Variable domain in full (rest from reference TRBV5-1 and TRBJ2-2): KAGVTQTPRYLIKTRGQQVTLSCSPISGHRSVSWYQQTPGQGLQFLFEYFSETQRNKGNFPGRFSGRQFSNSRSEMNVSTLELGDSALYLCASRPGPPIRELFFGEGSRLTVL.

This rearrangement joins TRBV6-2 or TRBV6-3 to TRBJ1-2; a weak D match, TRBD1 (5 bases). Germline-derived CDR1 and CDR2 are MNHEY and SVGEGT. This CDR3 region has 14 residues. V lost 2 bases, J lost 7 bases, and 14 bases lay in between. This CDR3 is CASSYGQGLSGYTF. As DNA, the CDR3 is TGTGCCAGCAGTTACGGCCAGGGTTTGTCTGGCTACACCTTC.

The chain couples TRBV30 to TRBJ2-1; D remains unclear. V dropped 2 bases and J dropped 6 bases, with 20 bases sitting between them. The CDR3 runs 16 residues. CDR1 GTSNPN and CDR2 SVGIG come from the germline V gene (reference sequence). The chain's CDR3 is CAWSTLQIVSGNEQFF. The DNA for the CDR3 is TGTGCCTGGAGTACACTACAGATCGTGTCCGGCAATGAGCAGTTCTTC.

On this clone: Distinct nucleotide sequences in the sample also encode this CDR3. The V call is TRBV2, the J call TRBJ1-2; D ambiguous. Germline CDR1 is SNHLY and CDR2 is FYNNEI. The CDR3 extends over 10 amino acids. Trimming left V 6 bases short and J 2 bases short, with 1 base between. CDR3 nucleotides: TGTGCCAGCAGAAACTATGGCTACACCTTC. As protein: CASRNYGYTF.

The gene calls are TRBV15 and TRBJ2-7; TRBD2 matches 13 bases. CDR1 LNHNV and CDR2 YYDKDF come from the germline V gene (reference sequence). The CDR3 has 15 amino acids. The J segment lost 4 bases and the V segment lost 5 bases, leaving 5 bases of the junction unmatched. CDR3 sequence reads: CATSEGLAGAYEQYF. The CDR3 DNA follows: TGTGCCACCAGCGAAGGACTAGCGGGAGCTTACGAGCAGTACTTC.

The chain carries TRBV29-1 and TRBJ1-1; D uncertain. Germline V CDR1 and CDR2: SQVTM, ANQGSEA. The CDR3 totals 14 residues. The V end lost 4 bases, the J end lost 0 bases, and 12 bases lay between the germline ends. The CDR3 DNA reads as TGCAGCGTTGGATTCGGCAGCATGAACACTGAAGCTTTCTTT. Amino acids: CSVGFGSMNTEAFF.

As to this clone: The sample carries other DNA sequences with the same CDR3. The V gene is TRBV7-9, the J gene TRBJ2-7, with D hard to call. Per the germline V gene, CDR1 is SEHNR and CDR2 is FQNEAQ (reference sequence). The CDR3 has 12 amino acids. Trimming shortened V by 1 base and J by 2 bases, and 3 bases separated the two germline ends. Written as DNA, the CDR3 is TGTGCCAGCAGCTTAGTAACCTACGAGCAGTACTTC. Translation: CASSLVTYEQYF. Full variable domain (missing parts from reference TRBV7-9 and TRBJ2-7): DTGVSQNPRHKITKRGQNVTFRCDPISEHNRLYWYRQTLGQGPEFLTYFQNEAQLEKSRLLSDRFSAERPKGSFSTLEIQRTEQGDSAMYLCASSLVTYEQYFGPGTRLTVT.

The V gene is TRBV28, the J gene TRBJ1-5; no clear D gene. The V end was cut by 3 bases, the J end by 3 bases, with 12 bases between. Germline CDR1 and CDR2: MDHEN and SYDVKM. The CDR3 is made up of 15 amino acids. CDR3 nucleotide sequence: TGTGCCAGCAGTTTGAAAGGGCCCTCCAATCAGCCCCAGCATTTT. Its protein product is CASSLKGPSNQPQHF.

The chain is built from TRBV28 and TRBJ2-7; TRBD1 aligns across 12 bases. The germline CDR1 and CDR2 sequences are MDHEN and SYDVKM. The CDR3 has 16 residues. With V trimmed by 6 bases and J by 4 bases, 10 bases remained unmatched. CDR3 amino acids: CASSSLGTGGWYEQYF. The DNA of the CDR3 is TGTGCCAGCAGCTCTCTTGGGACAGGGGGCTGGTACGAGCAGTACTTC. The whole variable domain, filled in from reference TRBV28 and TRBJ2-7, reads DVKVTQSSRYLVKRTGEKVFLECVQDMDHENMFWYRQDPGLGLRLIYFSYDVKMKEKGDIPEGYSVSREKKERFSLILESASTNQTSMYLCASSSLGTGGWYEQYFGPGTRLTVT.

DNA of the CDR3: TGCGCCAGCAGACCACTAGCGGGCCTAAACAATGAGCAGTTCTTC. Translating gives CASRPLAGLNNEQFF. The V gene is TRBV5-1, the J gene TRBJ2-1; TRBD2 matches at 9 bases. Trimming at V came to 5 bases and at J to 5 bases, leaving 8 bases not matched to a gene. Germline loops: CDR1 SGHRS, CDR2 YFSETQ. The CDR3 consists of 15 residues.

The CDR3 region is CASSRWRETQYF. DNA for the CDR3: TGTGCCAGCAGCCGCTGGAGGGAGACCCAGTACTTC. V usage is TRBV7-6 and J usage is TRBJ2-5; tentative D call: TRBD2 (5 bases). The V and J ends lost 5 bases and 5 bases respectively, with 9 bases between them. The germline gives CDR1 SGHVS, CDR2 FNYEAQ. This CDR3 spans 12 amino acids.

This chain connects TRBV4-1 to TRBJ2-7; D is possibly TRBD1 (6 bases). V was clipped by 4 bases and J by 7 bases, with 17 bases between them. The CDR3 is made up of 14 amino acids. CDR1 is MGHRA, CDR2 YSYEKL, per germline. This chain's CDR3 is CASSPRQVRWEQYF. The CDR3 DNA reads TGCGCCAGCAGCCCGCGACAGGTGAGGTGGGAGCAGTACTTC.

The chain employs TRBV19 and TRBJ2-5, with 8 nucleotides matching TRBD1. The germline V gene encodes CDR1 LNHDA and CDR2 SQIVND (reference sequence). The ends lost 5 bases at V and 2 bases at J; junction bases unmatched: 7. CDR3 length: 15 amino acids. This chain's CDR3 is CASSPRTGTQETQYF. In DNA, the CDR3 is TGTGCCAGTAGTCCCCGGACAGGGACTCAAGAGACCCAGTACTTC.

V usage is TRBV7-3 and J usage is TRBJ2-3; 7 bases fit TRBD1. The germline gives CDR1 SGHTA, CDR2 FQGTGA. V shed 0 bases and J 2 bases; nucleotides not matched to a gene: 8. This CDR3 region has 17 residues. For the CDR3, the DNA is TGTGCCAGCAGCTTAACTGGGGGAACAGGGGACACAGATACGCAGTATTTT. Translated, it gives CASSLTGGTGDTDTQYF.

This clone was detected only once. This chain connects TRBV7-9 to TRBJ2-5; no clear D gene. Trimming stripped 3 bases from V and 5 bases from J, with 16 bases between. The germline V gene has CDR1 SEHNR and CDR2 FQNEAQ (reference sequence). The CDR3 has 15 residues. The CDR3, as DNA: TGTGCCAGCAGCTTCAAGGTGGCCATAACGGAGACCCAGTACTTC. Its translation is CASSFKVAITETQYF.

J is TRBJ2-3 and V is TRBV7-2, with 11 bases matching TRBD1. The CDR3 consists of 15 residues. CDR1 and CDR2 (germline): SGHTA, FQGNSA. V gave up 2 bases and J gave up 7 bases; unmatched junction bases: 5. The CDR3 sequence is CASSLKGQGANTQYF. As DNA, the CDR3 is TGTGCCAGCAGCTTAAAAGGACAGGGGGCGAATACGCAGTATTTT.

The chain is built from TRBV28 and TRBJ2-7; 7 nucleotides line up with TRBD1. Germline values: CDR1 MDHEN, CDR2 SYDVKM. The CDR3 consists of 11 residues. The ends lost 7 bases at V and 12 bases at J; junction bases unmatched: 9. Written as DNA, the CDR3 is TGTGCCAGCACTCAGGGACAGAGCCGGTACTTC. Translated, it gives CASTQGQSRYF.

J is TRBJ2-7 and V is TRBV14; D remains unclear. The CDR3 sequence is 15 residues long. Germline lookup yields CDR1 SGHDN and CDR2 FVKESK. The V and J ends lost 0 bases and 7 bases respectively, with 16 bases between them. The CDR3 here is CASSQDRRGPREQYF. CDR3 nucleotides: TGTGCCAGCAGCCAAGATCGACGCGGTCCAAGAGAGCAGTACTTC.

The CDR3 reads CASSLSGPINYGYTF. The DNA for the CDR3 is TGTGCCAGCAGTTTATCCGGGCCGATTAACTATGGCTACACCTTC. The genes are TRBV28 and TRBJ1-2; D gene uncertain. The germline V and J ends were trimmed by 1 base and 1 base, with 10 bases remaining between them. The germline CDR1 and CDR2 sequences are MDHEN and SYDVKM. The CDR3 has 15 residues.

This clone showed up just once. The J gene is TRBJ2-7, the V gene TRBV28; D may be TRBD2 (5 bases). V shed 3 bases and J shed 2 bases, with 11 bases lying between them. Per the germline V gene, CDR1 is MDHEN and CDR2 is SYDVKM. CDR3 size: 14 residues. The CDR3, as DNA: TGTGCCAGCAGTTTCGGACTGGGAACCTACGAGCAGTACTTC. Translated, it gives CASSFGLGTYEQYF.

This chain joins TRBV21-1 and TRBJ1-6. TRBV21-1 is a pseudogene segment. The CDR3 contains 16 residues. The CDR3 loop is CASRRCPGLKDSPLHF. The CDR3, as DNA: TGTGCCAGCAGGAGATGTCCGGGGCTCAAAGATTCACCCCTCCACTTT.

The CDR3 reads CASSFPARGDEKLFF. The CDR3 DNA follows: TGTGCCAGCAGTTTCCCGGCCAGGGGTGATGAAAAACTGTTTTTT. The V gene is TRBV28, the J gene TRBJ1-4; a possible D gene is TRBD1 (6 bases). Trimming left V 3 bases short and J 6 bases short, with 14 bases between. Germline-derived CDR1 and CDR2 are MDHEN and SYDVKM. This CDR3 contains 15 residues.

The chain joins TRBV28 to TRBJ1-2, with 9 positions matching TRBD1. J was trimmed by 1 base and V by 2 bases; bases with no gene match: 8. Germline CDR1 reads MDHEN; CDR2 reads SYDVKM. The CDR3 totals 17 residues. CDR3 region: CASSLGRGTGSNYGYTF. DNA of the CDR3: TGTGCCAGCAGTTTAGGGCGCGGGACAGGGAGTAACTATGGCTACACCTTC.

The chain employs TRBV23-1 and TRBJ2-7, with a tentative D call TRBD2 (5 bases). TRBV23-1 has ORF status, its function being uncertain. Trimming took 0 bases from V and 6 from J, leaving 15 bases between them. The CDR3 is 15 residues long. In DNA, the CDR3 is TGCGCCAGCAGTCAATCCGATTCGGGGTCGAGCGAGCAGTACTTC. Encoded protein: CASSQSDSGSSEQYF.

The V gene is TRBV6-5, the J gene TRBJ1-5; no clear D. Germline V gene lookup returns CDR1 MNHEY and CDR2 SVGAGI. The CDR3 has 16 amino acids. V dropped 0 bases and J dropped 7 bases, with 16 bases sitting between them. The CDR3 loop reads CASSYSRRRSRQPQHF. In DNA form, the CDR3 reads TGTGCCAGCAGTTACTCACGTAGGAGGTCCAGGCAGCCCCAGCATTTT.

The sample holds one count of this clone. This CDR3 is CASFHRWANYGYTF. The CDR3 nucleotides are TGTGCCAGCTTTCACCGGTGGGCTAACTATGGCTACACCTTC. V gene TRBV28 combines with J gene TRBJ1-2; no definite D call. Trimming shortened V by 8 bases and J by 0 bases, and 13 bases separated the two germline ends. The germline CDR1 and CDR2 sequences are MDHEN and SYDVKM. The CDR3 runs 14 residues.